These T cell receptor beta chains were read from a single sample in a study of blood T cell repertoires in COVID-19. The protocol was immunoSEQ multiplex PCR, while the TCRdb copy is restricted to in-frame clones and leaves out a portion. This table has about 350,000 clones, around nine tenths appearing once. Sequences were obtained from peripheral blood. Source of these receptors: a woman aged 60-75 years with COVID-19, enrolled during active disease. CDR3s include the opening cysteine and the closing phenylalanine or tryptophan. Each record gives: D gene, clone size, J gene, V gene, CDR3 DNA, CDR3 protein. D genes are given only for firm matches. Clone size, where shown, is once, few, many, or a class for clones that have expanded.

d_gene: TRBD1
abundance: NA
j_gene: TRBJ1-2
v_gene: TRBV5-1
CDR3nt: TGCGCCAGCAGCTTGGATTTGGGGACAGGGTCCTCTGGCTACACCTTC
CDR3aa: CASSLDLGTGSSGYTF

d_gene: TRBD2
abundance: NA
j_gene: TRBJ2-5
v_gene: TRBV15
CDR3nt: TGTGCCACCAGCCAAGCGGGGTGGGAGACCCAGTACTTC
CDR3aa: CATSQAGWETQYF

d_gene: TRBD1
abundance: once
j_gene: TRBJ1-6
v_gene: TRBV27
CDR3nt: TGTGCCAGCAGTCCCCGACAGGGAAGAAATTCACCCCTCCACTTT
CDR3aa: CASSPRQGRNSPLHF

d_gene: NA
abundance: NA
j_gene: TRBJ2-5
v_gene: TRBV4-1
CDR3nt: TGCGCCAGCAGCCAAGCCGCAGGACAGTACCAAGAGACCCAGTACTTC
CDR3aa: CASSQAAGQYQETQYF

d_gene: NA
abundance: NA
j_gene: TRBJ2-1
v_gene: TRBV30
CDR3nt: TGTGCCTGGAGTTGGGAGTACAATGAGCAGTTCTTC
CDR3aa: CAWSWEYNEQFF

d_gene: TRBD1
abundance: NA
j_gene: TRBJ1-2
v_gene: TRBV28
CDR3nt: TGTGCCAGCAGTTTGGGACAGGGGAAGATTCATGGCTACACCTTC
CDR3aa: CASSLGQGKIHGYTF

d_gene: NA
abundance: NA
j_gene: TRBJ2-3
v_gene: TRBV10-3
CDR3nt: TGTGCCATCAGTGAGTCTATTAGCACAGATACGCAGTATTTT
CDR3aa: CAISESISTDTQYF

d_gene: NA
abundance: NA
j_gene: TRBJ2-2
v_gene: TRBV7-9
CDR3nt: TGTGCCAGCAGCTTAGCCAGTTTCACCGGGGAGCTGTTTTTT
CDR3aa: CASSLASFTGELFF

d_gene: NA
abundance: NA
j_gene: TRBJ2-3
v_gene: TRBV7-9
CDR3nt: TGTGCCAGCAGCGCTTCGACTAAAAGCACAGATACGCAGTATTTT
CDR3aa: CASSASTKSTDTQYF

d_gene: TRBD1
abundance: many
j_gene: TRBJ2-1
v_gene: TRBV24-1
CDR3nt: TGTGCCACCAGTGAGGCGGGACAGGGGAAATACAATGAGCAGTTCTTC
CDR3aa: CATSEAGQGKYNEQFF

d_gene: NA
abundance: once
j_gene: TRBJ1-2
v_gene: TRBV3-1/TRBV3-2
CDR3nt: TGTGCCAGCAGTCAAATAGGGGTTCGGTATGGCTACACCTTC
CDR3aa: CASSQIGVRYGYTF

d_gene: NA
abundance: once
j_gene: TRBJ2-3
v_gene: TRBV3-1/TRBV3-2
CDR3nt: TGTGCCAGCAGCGTACTTTTCTCCGGGACTCCCGATACGCAGTATTTT
CDR3aa: CASSVLFSGTPDTQYF

d_gene: TRBD2
abundance: NA
j_gene: TRBJ2-3
v_gene: TRBV10-3
CDR3nt: TGTGCCATCAGTGCGAGTAGCGGGGCAGCAGATACGCAGTATTTT
CDR3aa: CAISASSGAADTQYF

d_gene: NA
abundance: NA
j_gene: TRBJ1-2
v_gene: TRBV7-9
CDR3nt: TGTGCCAGCAGCTTAGCGCAGGGTTTCTACACCTTC
CDR3aa: CASSLAQGFYTF

d_gene: TRBD1
abundance: NA
j_gene: TRBJ1-4
v_gene: TRBV5-6
CDR3nt: TGTGCCAGCAGCTTGTGGGGTCTTCCGGACAGGGGTGAAAAACTGTTTTTT
CDR3aa: CASSLWGLPDRGEKLFF

d_gene: NA
abundance: few
j_gene: TRBJ1-5
v_gene: TRBV19
CDR3nt: TGTGCCAGTAGTATTACAGGGACCAATCAGCCCCAGCATTTT
CDR3aa: CASSITGTNQPQHF

d_gene: NA
abundance: NA
j_gene: TRBJ1-3
v_gene: TRBV2
CDR3nt: TGTGCCAGCAGGGCGGGACGGAGCTCTGGAAACACCATATATTTT
CDR3aa: CASRAGRSSGNTIYF

d_gene: NA
abundance: NA
j_gene: TRBJ2-1
v_gene: TRBV28
CDR3nt: TGTGCCAGCAGTTCCCCGATTAGCGTCAATGAGCAGTTCTTC
CDR3aa: CASSSPISVNEQFF

d_gene: TRBD2
abundance: few
j_gene: TRBJ2-2
v_gene: TRBV5-1
CDR3nt: TGCGCCAGCAGCCCAGGACTAGCGGGCGAAACCGGGGAGCTGTTTTTT
CDR3aa: CASSPGLAGETGELFF

d_gene: NA
abundance: once
j_gene: TRBJ2-2
v_gene: TRBV5-1
CDR3nt: TGCGCCAGCAGCACAGCAGTGAACACCGGGGAGCTGTTTTTT
CDR3aa: CASSTAVNTGELFF

d_gene: TRBD1
abundance: NA
j_gene: TRBJ1-2
v_gene: TRBV7-8
CDR3nt: TGTGCCAGCAGTTCCCCCGGGACAGGGAATGGCTACACCTTC
CDR3aa: CASSSPGTGNGYTF

d_gene: NA
abundance: NA
j_gene: TRBJ1-5
v_gene: TRBV24-1
CDR3nt: TGTGCCACCAGTGATGGACAGCCCAATCAGCCCCAGCATTTT
CDR3aa: CATSDGQPNQPQHF

d_gene: NA
abundance: once
j_gene: TRBJ1-4
v_gene: TRBV28
CDR3nt: TGTGCCAGCAGTTGGGCCGGGACATTAGGGACAACTAATGAAAAACTGTTTTTT
CDR3aa: CASSWAGTLGTTNEKLFF

d_gene: NA
abundance: NA
j_gene: TRBJ1-1
v_gene: TRBV20-1
CDR3nt: TGCAGTGCTAGTGTTTTACTAACCTCCGGGAACACTGAAGCTTTCTTT
CDR3aa: CSASVLLTSGNTEAFF

d_gene: NA
abundance: NA
j_gene: TRBJ1-3
v_gene: TRBV27
CDR3nt: TGTGCCAGCATGGGCGCTAATGGAAACACCATATATTTT
CDR3aa: CASMGANGNTIYF

d_gene: TRBD1
abundance: few
j_gene: TRBJ1-2
v_gene: TRBV5-1
CDR3nt: TGCGCCAGCAGCTCGGGACAGTCCTCCCTCTACACCTTC
CDR3aa: CASSSGQSSLYTF

d_gene: NA
abundance: NA
j_gene: TRBJ2-7
v_gene: TRBV27
CDR3nt: TGTGCCAGCAGTATCCGGCAGGGGGGTCCGTACGAGCAGTACTTC
CDR3aa: CASSIRQGGPYEQYF

d_gene: NA
abundance: NA
j_gene: TRBJ1-5
v_gene: TRBV3-1/TRBV3-2
CDR3nt: TGTGCCAGCAGCCAAGACCTACGGGGTTGGGGGCCCCAGCATTTT
CDR3aa: CASSQDLRGWGPQHF

d_gene: NA
abundance: NA
j_gene: TRBJ2-2
v_gene: TRBV7-9
CDR3nt: TGTGCCAGCAGCCACACTTTACAGGGAGACACCGGGGAGCTGTTTTTT
CDR3aa: CASSHTLQGDTGELFF

d_gene: TRBD1
abundance: NA
j_gene: TRBJ1-1
v_gene: TRBV6-2/TRBV6-3
CDR3nt: TGTGCCAGCAGCCTCGGACAGGGAAGGCGGTACACTGAAGCTTTCTTT
CDR3aa: CASSLGQGRRYTEAFF

d_gene: NA
abundance: NA
j_gene: TRBJ2-3
v_gene: TRBV20-1
CDR3nt: TGCAGTGCCTATGGCAGGGATACGCAGTATTTT
CDR3aa: CSAYGRDTQYF

d_gene: NA
abundance: NA
j_gene: TRBJ2-5
v_gene: TRBV12-3/TRBV12-4
CDR3nt: TGTGCCAGCAGTTTATGGGGCGCAGAGACCCAGTACTTC
CDR3aa: CASSLWGAETQYF

d_gene: NA
abundance: once
j_gene: TRBJ1-1
v_gene: TRBV11-1
CDR3nt: TGTGCCAGCAGACACCCGAACACTGAAGCTTTCTTT
CDR3aa: CASRHPNTEAFF

d_gene: NA
abundance: NA
j_gene: TRBJ2-5
v_gene: TRBV7-3
CDR3nt: TGTGCCAGCAGCCCCGCGGGTAACCAAGAGACCCAGTACTTC
CDR3aa: CASSPAGNQETQYF

d_gene: NA
abundance: NA
j_gene: TRBJ1-2
v_gene: TRBV7-9
CDR3nt: TGTGCCAGCAGCTTAGAGTTCCGGGGCTACACCTTC
CDR3aa: CASSLEFRGYTF

d_gene: TRBD2
abundance: NA
j_gene: TRBJ2-5
v_gene: TRBV5-4
CDR3nt: TGTGCCAGCAGTCCGCGACTAGCGGGGCTTGGAAGGGAGACCCAGTACTTC
CDR3aa: CASSPRLAGLGRETQYF

d_gene: TRBD1
abundance: NA
j_gene: TRBJ2-3
v_gene: TRBV18
CDR3nt: TGTGCCAGCTCACAGCTACAGGGGGCGCCTGCAGATACGCAGTATTTT
CDR3aa: CASSQLQGAPADTQYF

d_gene: NA
abundance: NA
j_gene: TRBJ1-4
v_gene: TRBV4-1
CDR3nt: TGCGCCAGCAGCCCCGGCGGGACCCGGAATGAAAAACTGTTTTTT
CDR3aa: CASSPGGTRNEKLFF

d_gene: NA
abundance: once
j_gene: TRBJ1-2
v_gene: TRBV6-5
CDR3nt: TGTGCCAGCAGTTACTCGATGAGGGATGGCTACACCTTC
CDR3aa: CASSYSMRDGYTF

d_gene: NA
abundance: NA
j_gene: TRBJ2-3
v_gene: TRBV6-6
CDR3nt: TGTGCCAGCAGTTACTCATTTTCCGGCACAGATACGCAGTATTTT
CDR3aa: CASSYSFSGTDTQYF

d_gene: TRBD1
abundance: once
j_gene: TRBJ1-4
v_gene: TRBV18
CDR3nt: TGTGCCAGCTCACCATCAACAGGGGGGAATGAAAAACTGTTTTTT
CDR3aa: CASSPSTGGNEKLFF

d_gene: NA
abundance: NA
j_gene: TRBJ2-3
v_gene: TRBV11-1
CDR3nt: TGTGCCAGCAGCACCCGCGGCACCGGGGATACGCAGTATTTT
CDR3aa: CASSTRGTGDTQYF

d_gene: TRBD1
abundance: NA
j_gene: TRBJ1-4
v_gene: TRBV15
CDR3nt: TGTGCCACCAGCAGAGATCCCACAGGGGGTGAAAAACTGTTTTTT
CDR3aa: CATSRDPTGGEKLFF

d_gene: NA
abundance: NA
j_gene: TRBJ1-6
v_gene: TRBV2
CDR3nt: TGTGCCAGCAGTGAGAGGGGGTCCTATAATTCACCCCTCCACTTT
CDR3aa: CASSERGSYNSPLHF

d_gene: NA
abundance: NA
j_gene: TRBJ1-1
v_gene: TRBV29-1
CDR3nt: TGCAGCGTTGTTCGGACAGCAAACACTGAAGCTTTCTTT
CDR3aa: CSVVRTANTEAFF

d_gene: NA
abundance: NA
j_gene: TRBJ1-5
v_gene: TRBV4-1
CDR3nt: TGCGCCAGCAGCCAAGTCGAGGGGGTCAATCAGCCCCAGCATTTT
CDR3aa: CASSQVEGVNQPQHF

d_gene: TRBD1
abundance: NA
j_gene: TRBJ1-2
v_gene: TRBV2
CDR3nt: TGTGCCAGCAGTGGCTTAACAGGGGGGCCTGGCTACACCTTC
CDR3aa: CASSGLTGGPGYTF

d_gene: NA
abundance: NA
j_gene: TRBJ1-3
v_gene: TRBV18
CDR3nt: TGTGCCAGCTCTCGTCCGGGGACTGTTGCTGGAAACACCATATATTTT
CDR3aa: CASSRPGTVAGNTIYF

d_gene: NA
abundance: NA
j_gene: TRBJ2-4
v_gene: TRBV5-6
CDR3nt: TGTGCCAGCAGCCCGACAGTCGTTGACAAAAACATTCAGTACTTC
CDR3aa: CASSPTVVDKNIQYF

d_gene: TRBD1
abundance: NA
j_gene: TRBJ2-1
v_gene: TRBV7-6
CDR3nt: TGTGCCAGCAGCTTACCCAGACAGGGGGCCTACAATGAGCAGTTCTTC
CDR3aa: CASSLPRQGAYNEQFF

d_gene: TRBD2
abundance: NA
j_gene: TRBJ2-2
v_gene: TRBV7-2
CDR3nt: TGTGCCAGCAGCAACAGCGGGGTTGACACCGGGGAGCTGTTTTTT
CDR3aa: CASSNSGVDTGELFF

d_gene: NA
abundance: NA
j_gene: TRBJ2-1
v_gene: TRBV3-1/TRBV3-2
CDR3nt: TGTGCCAGCAAAACGGGGGACGAGCAGTTCTTC
CDR3aa: CASKTGDEQFF

d_gene: TRBD1
abundance: NA
j_gene: TRBJ1-1
v_gene: TRBV9
CDR3nt: TGTGCCAGCAGCGCGACAGGGATAAACACTGAAGCTTTCTTT
CDR3aa: CASSATGINTEAFF

d_gene: NA
abundance: NA
j_gene: TRBJ1-4
v_gene: TRBV7-9
CDR3nt: TGTGCCAGCAGCCCCTCGGTTATTTTT
CDR3aa: CASSPSVIF

d_gene: NA
abundance: once
j_gene: TRBJ2-1
v_gene: TRBV11-2
CDR3nt: TGTGCCAGCAGCCCAGGGGGGTCCTACAATGAGCAGTTCTTC
CDR3aa: CASSPGGSYNEQFF